The TCR beta chain described here comes from a study of T cell responses to AZD1222 COVID-19 vaccine listed by TCRdb under 2021. Turning to the overall study: A total of over 230 trial participants underwent TCR sequencing, of whom around 210 had received two doses of AZD1222 and about 26 had received two doses of the MenACWY control vaccine. Trial participants were enrolled by age into subgroups of 18-55, 56-69 and 70-plus years, and roughly 160, 29 and 62 TCR-sequenced participants, respectively, were included in these subgroups.

In the germline V gene, CDR1 corresponds to SNHLY and CDR2 to FYNNEI. Trimming takes 2 bases from V and 4 bases from J, and the germline ends sit 9 bases apart. Inclusive of the bounding cysteine and phenylalanine, the CDR3 is 14 residues long. Only the CDR3 DNA is retained, 42 bases long and in frame from the first base. The CDR3 regions of human TCRbeta chains were analyzed by immunosequencing. The study's own analysis went as follows. TCRs in the repertoires were matched against a reference library of SARS-CoV-2-specific TCRs that had been generated with the MIRA antigen-specificity platform. Breadth meant the fraction of unique TCRs that were SARS-CoV-2-associated, whereas depth meant the fraction of total T cells that were SARS-CoV-2-associated. Using the MIRA data, each spike-specific TCR was assigned both to the spike region to which the TCR was reactive and to a CD4 or CD8 class. Log10-transformed breadth and depth values were compared by one-way ANOVA with Sidak's multiple comparisons tests. The table was pulled from immuneACCESS by TCRdb, which kept in-frame rearrangements only. Such tables lose some clones; where checked, under half of the loss comes from unresolved V genes, and the rest has no known cause. Clone size and the V and J calls come from that table; the DNA yielded D and trimming. The sample data list about 140,000 clones, and 80% to 95% of these were observed just once. Approximately 7% of the sample is in the top ten clones.

Reading the label with the study, this specimen's time point is: about 28 days (+/-7) after the second vaccine dose. AZD1222 recipients given second doses at about 4 weeks or at about 12 weeks were pooled, since spike-specific TCR depth and breadth were not found to differ between the two schedules. Vaccinee samples were obtained from the UK trials COV001 and COV002, which included a single-blind randomized controlled phase 2/3 trial of AZD1222 (ChAdOx1 nCoV-19) in healthy adults. Trial participant PBMC samples were collected at day 0 and day 28 after the second dose for TCRbeta chain sequencing. With regard to this clone: Its antigen is not yet known. Base quality data are lacking; no much larger clone is found one base away.

General study outcomes and caveats: Reportedly, close to half of the unique spike-specific TCRs recognized epitopes lying outside the regions that are mutated in the B.1.351 and B.1.1.7 variants. Participants were mostly white British, with more females than males. The authors suggested clonal diversity may have been underestimated. CD4 TCRs associated with the vaccine covered the entire spike protein, and the dominant responses were in regions 160-218 and 743-854. After two AZD1222 doses, spike-specific TCR breadth and depth were significantly higher than at day 0 and than in MenACWY recipients. Conclusions about previously exposed vaccinees were limited because only a handful of AZD1222 recipients were SARS-CoV-2 seropositive at baseline. No day 14 peak-response samples were available, so repertoires were characterized only after the peak T cell response. In the small 56-69-year group, the increase in depth fell short of significance, most likely because of low power.

The sequence was obtained from an adult who received the AZD1222 COVID-19 vaccine. The chain is made from TRBV2 and TRBJ1-5; the D segment cannot be called with confidence. The source material was peripheral blood, sampled 28 days after the second AZD1222 dose. Here is the DNA: TGTGCCAGCAGTGAACCTAGGGAGAATCAGCCCCAGCATTTT. This encodes CASSEPRENQPQHF.